These 16 T cell receptor beta chains originate from one sample sequenced in a study of Graves' ophthalmopathy and Graves' hyperthyroidism. The authors amplified TCR beta CDR3 regions from RNA transcripts. HTBI primers primed a first-round RT-PCR, and a second-round multiplex PCR followed. TCRdb re-derived calls from the multiplex PCR reads in MiXCR, one entry per CDR3 protein. The sample contains around 1.1 million distinct CDR3 sequences, approximately 35% of which appear only once. The specimen was peripheral blood or thyroid tissue (not recorded which). Every receptor here comes from an adult man with Graves' hyperthyroidism.

A note on this clonotype: A much larger clone sits a single nucleotide away, making a read error possible. The J gene is TRBJ2-5, the V gene TRBV19, with a tentative D call TRBD2 (6 bases). V lost 4 bases to trimming and J lost 9 bases, with 15 bases between them. The CDR3 extends over 13 amino acids. Germline CDR1 is LNHDA and CDR2 is SQIVND (reference sequence). This CDR3 is CASSKTRDEAQYF. In nucleotides, the CDR3 is TGTGCCAGTAGTAAGACTAGGGATGAGGCCCAGTACTTC. The full variable domain, with the rest looked up from reference TRBV19 and TRBJ2-5, is DGGITQSPKYLFRKEGQNVTLSCEQNLNHDAMYWYRQDPGQGLRLIYYSQIVNDFQKGDIAEGYSVSREKKESFPLTVTSAQKNPTAFYLCASSKTRDEAQYFGPGTRLLVL.

The J gene is TRBJ2-7, the V gene TRBV20-1, with a possible D match to TRBD1 (6 bases). The CDR3 loop spans 15 amino acids. Germline V gene lookup returns CDR1 DFQATT and CDR2 SNEGSKA (reference sequence). The ends were cut back, 1 base at V and 2 bases at J, with 15 bases in the middle. The DNA for the CDR3 is TGCAGTGCTAGAGTACCAGGGGAAATGGCCTACGAGCAGTACTTC. It translates to CSARVPGEMAYEQYF.

A few counts support this clonotype. The chain uses TRBV4-1 and TRBJ1-5; maybe TRBD1 (5 bases). The germline V gene has CDR1 MGHRA and CDR2 YSYEKL. Deletions cut 2 bases from V and 0 bases from J, with 11 bases between. The CDR3 sequence is 16 residues long. CDR3 DNA: TGCGCCAGCAGCCAACAAGACAGTTATAGCAATCAGCCCCAGCATTTT. Translated, it gives CASSQQDSYSNQPQHF.

This clonotype was picked up many times. The V gene is TRBV5-5, the J gene TRBJ1-2, with 9 bases identical to TRBD1. The germline V gene has CDR1 SGHKS and CDR2 YYEKEE (reference sequence). This CDR3 spans 16 amino acids. Trimming cost V 4 bases and J 6 bases; bases outside gene matches: 13. The CDR3 loop reads CASSRGQGWDLDGYTF. CDR3 nucleotide sequence: TGTGCCAGCAGCAGGGGACAGGGCTGGGATCTCGATGGCTACACCTTC.

This clonotype was seen only once. This sequence joins TRBV7-3 and TRBJ2-5; 8 nucleotides agree with TRBD1. Losses at the gene ends were 1 base for V and 4 bases for J; bases not matched to a gene: 11. CDR3 length equals 17 residues. Looked up from germline, CDR1 is SGHTA and CDR2 is FQGTGA. Here the CDR3 DNA reads TGTGCCAGCAGCTTAATCGGATCGCAGGGGGCCTCAGAGACCCAGTACTTC. Amino acids: CASSLIGSQGASETQYF.

A single count supports this clonotype. The gene calls are TRBV11-2 and TRBJ2-2, with 7 bases matching TRBD2. This CDR3 comprises 15 residues. V gave up 5 bases and J gave up 6 bases; unmatched junction bases: 9. Per germline, CDR1 SGHAT and CDR2 FQNNGV. CDR3 loop: CASSLSTSMPGELFF. CDR3 coding DNA: TGTGCCAGCAGCCTTTCGACTAGCATGCCCGGGGAGCTGTTTTTT.

V usage is TRBV12-3 or TRBV12-4 and J usage is TRBJ1-4; D unresolved. CDR3 length equals 13 residues. Trimming left V 5 bases short and J 4 bases short, with 8 bases between. This CDR3 reads CASSRAINEKLFF. The CDR3 DNA reads as TGTGCCAGCAGTCGTGCTATTAATGAAAAACTGTTTTTT.

Worth noting for this clonotype: The germline gene is not matched at one end of the junction; a read error may be the cause. The CDR3 nucleotides are TGCAGTGCTAGCCGACCGGGCGGCGGGAGGGAGACCCAGTGCTTC. Protein: CSASRPGGGRETQCF. V gene TRBV20-1 combines with J gene TRBJ2-5, with 9 nucleotides matching TRBD2. Looked up from germline, CDR1 is DFQATT and CDR2 is SNEGSKA (reference sequence). This CDR3 contains 15 residues.

The V call is TRBV12-3 or TRBV12-4, the J call TRBJ1-5; D is undetermined. The CDR3 totals 14 residues. The ends were cut back, 8 bases at V and 6 bases at J, with 17 bases in the middle. For the CDR3, the DNA is TGTGCCAGCGCGTTTTGGCAGTCTGGTCAGCCCCAGCATTTT. This translates into CASAFWQSGQPQHF.

The rearrangement joins TRBV5-1 to TRBJ1-1, with 8 bases identical to TRBD1. The CDR3 consists of 14 residues. Trimming removed 3 bases from V and 1 base from J; junction bases left unmatched: 2. Germline V gene sequence: CDR1 SGHRS, CDR2 YFSETQ. The CDR3 loop is CASSSGGRNTEAFF. CDR3 bases: TGCGCCAGCAGCTCAGGGGGCAGGAACACTGAAGCTTTCTTT. Full variable domain (outside the CDR3, taken from reference TRBV5-1 and TRBJ1-1): KAGVTQTPRYLIKTRGQQVTLSCSPISGHRSVSWYQQTPGQGLQFLFEYFSETQRNKGNFPGRFSGRQFSNSRSEMNVSTLELGDSALYLCASSSGGRNTEAFFGQGTRLTVV.

At least ten counts were recorded for this clonotype. The chain links TRBV6-1 to TRBJ1-1, with 7 bases fitting TRBD1. Looked up from germline, CDR1 is MNHNS and CDR2 is SASEGT. V lost 7 bases to trimming and J lost 4 bases; unmatched junction nucleotides: 12. This CDR3 is built from 15 residues. CDR3 sequence: CASTPRPQGSTEAFF. In DNA, the CDR3 is TGTGCCAGCACCCCGCGCCCACAGGGGAGCACTGAAGCTTTCTTT.

As to this clonotype: Since a much larger clone is just one base distant, this may be a read error. CDR3 nucleotides: TGTGCCAGCAGCTTCCGGGGTTTAAATAATTCACCCCTCCACTTT. Its protein product is CASSFRGLNNSPLHF. V usage is TRBV5-5 and J usage is TRBJ1-6; D is unclear. V shed 2 bases and J shed 5 bases, with 11 bases lying between them. The CDR3 length is 15 residues. Per germline, CDR1 SGHKS and CDR2 YYEKEE (reference sequence). Full variable domain (missing parts from reference TRBV5-5 and TRBJ1-6): DAGVTQSPTHLIKTRGQQVTLRCSPISGHKSVSWYQQVLGQGPQFIFQYYEKEERGRGNFPDRFSARQFPNYSSELNVNALLLGDSALYLCASSFRGLNNSPLHFGNGTRLTVT.

This clonotype was seen at least ten times. This chain joins TRBV14 and TRBJ2-7; 10 bases align to TRBD1. Germline values: CDR1 SGHDN, CDR2 FVKESK. The CDR3 is 15 amino acids. The V gene end was trimmed by 1 base and the J gene end by 3 bases; junction bases not matched to a gene: 3. The CDR3 spells CASSQGTGGFYEQYF. The CDR3 nucleotides are TGTGCCAGCAGCCAAGGGACAGGGGGATTCTACGAGCAGTACTTC.

Notes on this clonotype: A much larger clonotype is one base distant, so this may be a read error. The chain links TRBV10-3 to TRBJ2-5; 10 nucleotides align to TRBD2. The CDR3 covers 14 residues. The junction had 12 bases not matched to a gene; V was cut back by 10 bases and J by 7 bases. Per the germline V gene, CDR1 is ENHRY and CDR2 is SYGVKD. CDR3 region: CASTPAGGGGTQYF. The CDR3 DNA reads as TGTGCCAGCACCCCAGCGGGAGGGGGGGGGACCCAGTACTTC.

As regards this clonotype: At one end, the junction sequence differs from germline, possibly due to a read error. The chain combines TRBV24-1 with TRBJ1-1; no firm D call. The CDR3 extends over 15 amino acids. The V gene's germline CDR1 is KGHDR and CDR2 SFDVKD. The CDR3 loop is CATSDSTTENTESFF. The DNA of the CDR3 is TGTGCCACCAGTGATTCCACCACAGAGAACACTGAATCTTTCTTT.

This clonotype was counted only a few times. A read error may account for a junction end that differs from germline. This chain uses TRBV11-2 with TRBJ1-6; D call uncertain. There are 16 residues in the CDR3. CDR1 is SGHAT and CDR2 is FQNNGV in the germline V gene. The CDR3 DNA follows: TGCGCCAGCAGCATGGACGGAGGTCTTCGGGGTTCACCCCTCCACTTT. Its protein is CASSMDGGLRGSPLHF.